This TCR beta chain was captured by sequencing in a study of blood T cell repertoires in COVID-19. Study at large: Acute-phase and convalescent COVID-19 samples originated in the United States, Italy and Spain.

This clone was counted between two and nine times. The CDR3 contains 14 residues. From germline, CDR1 is GTSNPN and CDR2 SVGIG (reference sequence). Trimming took 2 bases from V and 9 from J, leaving 19 bases between them. Sequencing was performed with immunoSEQ multiplex PCR; in TCRdb, only in-frame clones are kept and a portion is missing. This sample carries approximately 53,000 clones, approximately 80% of them seen once, and the ten largest clones take about 6%. Sequencing input: PBMCs or T cells enriched from blood (not recorded which). The receptor was isolated from a woman in her 50s with acute COVID-19. This chain links TRBV30 with TRBJ1-2, with D perhaps TRBD1 (5 bases). DNA for the CDR3: TGTGCCTGGAGTAGGGGCCACACCCTACCGAGCTACACCTTC. Amino acids: CAWSRGHTLPSYTF.